Below, 27 T cell receptor beta chains from the same sample are listed, as sequenced in a study of blood T cells in healthy people across ages. A J-beta primer mix and a sample-barcoded 5' primer were used in a second PCR of roughly 6 to 11 cycles. MiXCR was run by TCRdb on the 5' RACE reads, yielding one entry per CDR3 protein. Of around 670,000 distinct CDR3 sequences in the sample, approximately 30% were seen once. The sample consisted of blood. These TCRs come from a woman aged 80 or over in good health.

This clonotype showed up many times. The chain uses TRBV2 and TRBJ2-5; 7 bases are a match to TRBD1. J gave up 1 base and V 2 bases, and 4 bases lay outside the gene matches. In germline, CDR1 is SNHLY, CDR2 FYNNEI. The CDR3 has 15 residues. CDR3 nucleotides: TGTGCCAGCAGTGAAACAGGGGTGCCCCAAGAGACCCAGTACTTC. It yields the protein CASSETGVPQETQYF.

In its sample, this clonotype was seen a few times. The rearrangement links TRBV28 to TRBJ2-7; D possibly matches TRBD1 or TRBD2 (6 bases each). The germline CDR1 and CDR2 sequences are MDHEN and SYDVKM. The CDR3 is 12 amino acids. V was clipped by 8 bases and J by 7 bases, with 15 bases between them. The CDR3 region is CASCGTLKEQYF. CDR3 DNA: TGTGCCAGCTGCGGGACACTAAAGGAGCAGTACTTC.

This clonotype was observed at least ten times. The V gene is TRBV9, the J gene TRBJ2-3; possibly TRBD1 for D (5 bases). The V end lost 3 bases, the J end lost 4 bases, and 15 bases lay between the germline ends. CDR1 is SGDLS and CDR2 is YYNGEE in the germline V gene. The CDR3 sequence is 15 residues long. The CDR3 DNA sequence: TGTGCCAGCAGCGCCAAAACGATCAGGGCAGATACGCAGTATTTT. Its translation is CASSAKTIRADTQYF.

This clonotype was observed at least ten times. The V gene is TRBV7-9, the J gene TRBJ2-5; 8 bases are shared with TRBD1. Per the germline V gene, CDR1 is SEHNR and CDR2 is FQNEAQ (reference sequence). This CDR3 is 15 amino acids long. The J segment lost 5 bases and the V segment lost 2 bases, leaving 7 bases of the junction unmatched. In DNA, the CDR3 is TGTGCCAGCAGCTTAACCGGACAGGGCCTGGAGACCCAGTACTTC. Amino acid sequence: CASSLTGQGLETQYF.

This clonotype occurred once. This may stem from a read error, because a much larger clone lies one nucleotide away. The chain joins TRBV3-1 to TRBJ2-7; tentatively, D is TRBD1 or TRBD2 (5 bases each). Germline loops: CDR1 LGHDT, CDR2 YNNKEL (reference sequence). This CDR3 comprises 13 residues. The CDR3 sequence: CASSQVGRGERYF. Written as DNA, the CDR3 is TGTGCCAGCAGCCAAGTCGGTCGGGGCGAGCGGTACTTC.

The rearrangement uses TRBV3-1 and TRBJ1-5; D is unclear. Deletions cut 3 bases from V and 2 bases from J, with 11 bases between. This CDR3 has 15 residues. Per the germline V gene, CDR1 is LGHDT and CDR2 is YNNKEL (reference sequence). CDR3 nucleotides: TGTGCCAGCAGCCAGACCCCGTCGGGCAATCAGCCCCAGCATTTT. Protein product: CASSQTPSGNQPQHF.

This clonotype turned up a few times. The rearrangement links TRBV12-3 or TRBV12-4 to TRBJ1-1; no firm D call. Trimming left V 5 bases short and J 4 bases short, with 11 bases between. The CDR3 is made up of 13 amino acids. The DNA for the CDR3 is TGTGCCAGCAGTGTTGCCGGGAGCACTGAAGCTTTCTTT. This encodes CASSVAGSTEAFF.

This clonotype was found a few times. Being one base from a much bigger clone, this may be a read error. The J gene is TRBJ2-5, the V gene TRBV6-5, with D uncertain. The end of the DNA is better explained by TRBJ2-7, so the J call may be wrong. The CDR3 spans 11 residues. Per germline, CDR1 MNHEY and CDR2 SVGAGI. DNA of the CDR3: TGTGCCAGCCTAGGTGGTTTCGAGCAGTACTTC. Residues: CASLGGFEQYF.

This clonotype was seen ten or more times. The rearrangement links TRBV7-2 to TRBJ2-7; D possibly corresponds to TRBD1 (5 bases). V dropped 2 bases and J dropped 0 bases, with 23 bases sitting between them. This CDR3 region has 19 residues. Per germline, CDR1 SGHTA and CDR2 FQGNSA. The CDR3 nucleotides read TGTGCCAGCAGCTTACCCAATGTCTCGAGCCAGGGTTTCTCCTACGAGCAGTACTTC. Protein: CASSLPNVSSQGFSYEQYF.

This clonotype was observed many times. The chain employs TRBV12-3 or TRBV12-4 and TRBJ2-6; no reliable D call. The CDR3 loop spans 17 amino acids. Trimming pared 0 bases from V and 0 bases from J, leaving 9 bases between. The CDR3 here is CASSLADARSGANVLTF. In DNA, the CDR3 is TGTGCCAGCAGTTTAGCGGACGCACGCTCTGGGGCCAACGTCCTGACTTTC.

On this clonotype itself: This may be a read error, as it is one base from a much larger clone. The chain joins TRBV5-6 to TRBJ2-6; D might be TRBD1 (5 bases). CDR1 SGHDT and CDR2 YYEEEE come from the germline V gene. The CDR3 is made up of 15 amino acids. CDR3: CACSFDSSGANVLTF. CDR3 in DNA: TGTGCCTGCAGCTTTGACAGCTCTGGGGCCAACGTCCTGACTTTC.

This clonotype was detected only once. The chain recombines TRBV10-3 with TRBJ1-2; no clear D gene. The CDR3 extends over 13 amino acids. Germline V gene data show CDR1 as ENHRY and CDR2 as SYGVKD. V was clipped by 2 bases and J by 3 bases, with 7 bases between them. CDR3 sequence: CAISEGFDYGYTF. In DNA, the CDR3 is TGTGCCATCAGTGAGGGGTTCGACTATGGCTACACCTTC.

This clonotype has a single count. Given a much more abundant clone one base away, this may be a read error. V usage is TRBV5-1 and J usage is TRBJ1-2; 8 nucleotides align to TRBD1. The CDR3 totals 18 residues. V shed 0 bases and J 3 bases; nucleotides not matched to a gene: 13. The germline V gene encodes CDR1 SGHRS and CDR2 YFSETQ. The CDR3: CASSLGSGWGQDDYGYTF. CDR3 DNA sequence: TGCGCCAGCAGCTTGGGATCAGGGTGGGGACAGGATGACTATGGCTACACCTTC.

The sample holds many counts of this clonotype. This chain uses TRBV2 with TRBJ2-7; D gene uncertain. The germline gives CDR1 SNHLY, CDR2 FYNNEI. The CDR3 covers 12 residues. Trimming took 6 bases from V and 8 from J, leaving 14 bases between them. CDR3 DNA: TGTGCCAGCAGGGTGGCTATAGAAAAGCAGTACTTC. Its protein is CASRVAIEKQYF. Full variable domain (remainder filled in from reference TRBV2 and TRBJ2-7): EPEVTQTPSHQVTQMGQEVILRCVPISNHLYFYWYRQILGQKVEFLVSFYNNEISEKSEIFDDQFSVERPDGSNFTLKIRSTKLEDSAMYFCASRVAIEKQYFGPGTRLTVT.

This clonotype was seen a few times. The chain recombines TRBV9 with TRBJ1-1, with 7 bases that match TRBD1. The CDR3 extends over 15 amino acids. V lost 4 bases and J lost 1; bases outside the gene matches: 7. CDR1 is SGDLS and CDR2 is YYNGEE in the germline V gene. The CDR3 coding sequence is TGTGCCAGCAGCATTTCACAGGGGCCGAACACTGAAGCTTTCTTT. As protein: CASSISQGPNTEAFF. Filled out from reference TRBV9 and TRBJ1-1, the complete variable domain reads DSGVTQTPKHLITATGQRVTLRCSPRSGDLSVYWYQQSLDQGLQFLIQYYNGEERAKGNILERFSAQQFPDLHSELNLSSLELGDSALYFCASSISQGPNTEAFFGQGTRLTVV.

This clonotype was detected once. This may arise from a read error, as a much more abundant clone is one base away. The chain combines TRBV4-2 with TRBJ1-1, with TRBD1 matching 9 bases. Germline V lookup: CDR1 LGHNA, CDR2 YNFKEQ. CDR3 length equals 15 residues. CDR3 protein: CASSETGGRNTGAFF. The CDR3 DNA reads as TGTGCCAGCAGCGAAACAGGGGGCCGTAACACTGGAGCTTTCTTT.

This clonotype was counted many times. The gene calls are TRBV20-1 and TRBJ2-7; TRBD1 is a possible D gene (5 bases). Germline CDR1 and CDR2: DFQATT and SNEGSKA (reference sequence). CDR3 length: 12 residues. With 0 bases removed from V and 10 bases from J, the gap between germline ends came to 13 bases. CDR3 bases: TGCAGTGCTAGAGACGGACAAAGAGATCAGTACTTC. This sequence encodes CSARDGQRDQYF.

V usage is TRBV20-1 and J usage is TRBJ2-3; tentatively, D is TRBD1 or TRBD2 (5 bases each). Trimming removed 3 bases from V and 12 bases from J, with 22 bases in between. This CDR3 has 14 amino acids. Germline CDR1 and CDR2: DFQATT and SNEGSKA (reference sequence). CDR3 loop: CSARGGRDGVTQYF. The CDR3 nucleotides read TGCAGTGCTAGGGGCGGCAGGGACGGGGTAACACAGTATTTT.

The sample holds many counts of this clonotype. This chain connects TRBV28 to TRBJ2-5, with 8 positions matching TRBD2. Germline lookup yields CDR1 MDHEN and CDR2 SYDVKM. The CDR3 contains 14 residues. J was trimmed by 3 bases and V by 4 bases; bases with no gene match: 4. The chain's CDR3 is CASSSGGKEETQYF. In nucleotides, the CDR3 is TGTGCCAGCAGTTCGGGGGGGAAGGAAGAGACCCAGTACTTC.

This sequence joins TRBV29-1 and TRBJ2-7, with TRBD1 identical over 7 bases. The J segment lost 2 bases and the V segment lost 6 bases, leaving 10 bases of the junction unmatched. This CDR3 spans 14 amino acids. CDR1 and CDR2 (germline): SQVTM, ANQGSEA. CDR3 sequence reads: CSVRGPSQAYEQYF. In DNA, the CDR3 is TGCAGCGTGAGGGGGCCAAGTCAGGCCTACGAGCAGTACTTC.

This clonotype was detected ten times or more. V usage is TRBV4-1 and J usage is TRBJ2-5, with TRBD2 matching over 8 bases. V lost 1 base to trimming and J lost 1 base; unmatched junction nucleotides: 2. Germline lookup yields CDR1 MGHRA and CDR2 YSYEKL. The CDR3 totals 15 residues. The CDR3 DNA follows: TGCGCCAGCAGCCAAGGCGGGGGGTCCCAAGAGACCCAGTACTTC. This gives the protein CASSQGGGSQETQYF.

Concerning this clonotype: A read error is possible here, since a much larger clone lies one base away. The chain employs TRBV6-1 and TRBJ2-4; weak D call: TRBD1 (5 bases). The assigned J gene may be wrong: the sequence end matches TRBJ2-5 better. The CDR3 is 16 residues long. In germline, CDR1 is MNHNS, CDR2 SASEGT. CDR3 nucleotides: TGTGCCAGCAGTGAGGGGCTCGCGTCACGGGCAGAGACCCAGTACTTC. This translates into CASSEGLASRAETQYF.

Many counts were recorded for this clonotype. The rearrangement links TRBV7-2 to TRBJ2-3, with TRBD2 as a possible D gene (6 bases). This CDR3 region has 16 residues. Germline V lookup: CDR1 SGHTA, CDR2 FQGNSA. Trimming took off 2 bases at V and 0 bases at J, with 12 bases between the two ends. CDR3 nucleotide sequence: TGTGCCAGCAGCTTATTAGGCGGGGATAGCACAGATACGCAGTATTTT. This encodes CASSLLGGDSTDTQYF. The full variable domain, its missing parts supplied by reference TRBV7-2 and TRBJ2-3, is GAGVSQSPSNKVTEKGKDVELRCDPISGHTALYWYRQSLGQGLEFLIYFQGNSAPDKSGLPSDRFSAERTGGSVSTLTIQRTQQEDSAVYLCASSLLGGDSTDTQYFGPGTRLTVL.

Details on this clonotype: A much larger clonotype is one base distant, so this may be a read error. The chain joins TRBV18 to TRBJ2-7; TRBD1 or TRBD2 may be the D gene (5 bases each). The V gene lost 8 bases and the J gene lost 6 bases, with 17 bases spanning the gap. Per the germline V gene, CDR1 is KGHSH and CDR2 is LQKENI. The CDR3 is made up of 13 amino acids. As DNA, the CDR3 is TGTGCCAGCCCACTGGGGACGGCGGGCGAGCAGTACTTC. This encodes CASPLGTAGEQYF.

This clonotype showed up many times. The chain is built from TRBV29-1 and TRBJ2-4, with a possible D match to TRBD1 (6 bases). Germline CDR1 reads SQVTM; CDR2 reads ANQGSEA. The CDR3 runs 15 residues. V shed 0 bases and J shed 1 base, with 10 bases lying between them. The CDR3 coding sequence is TGCAGCGTTGAAGATCCTAGGGGGGCCAAAAACATTCAGTACTTC. It specifies CSVEDPRGAKNIQYF.

There are a few counts of this clonotype. It may be a read error: a sequence one base away is much more abundant. The CDR3 sequence: CASSPQLSSYNEQYF. Written as DNA, the CDR3 is TGTGCCAGCAGCCCCCAGCTGTCCTCCTACAATGAGCAGTACTTC. V gene TRBV7-3 combines with J gene TRBJ2-1; D is unclear. The J call may be faulty, since TRBJ2-7 better matches the DNA end. Germline assignment: CDR1 SGHTA and CDR2 FQGTGA. This CDR3 has 15 residues.

The rearrangement joins TRBV20-1 to TRBJ2-7, with 7 bases aligning to TRBD1. The assigned J gene may be wrong: the sequence end matches TRBJ2-5 better. The CDR3 is 13 amino acids. Germline loops: CDR1 DFQATT, CDR2 SNEGSKA (reference sequence). The CDR3 nucleotides are TGCAGTGCTCAAGCCAGGGGGAAGGGGACCCAGTACTTC. Amino acid sequence: CSAQARGKGTQYF.